A selection of T cell receptor beta chains follows, all from one sample in a study of blood T cell repertoires in COVID-19. Some clones are missing from TCRdb's copy, which holds only in-frame ones; the method was immunoSEQ multiplex PCR. Seen here are some 260,000 clones, over 75% observed once, and the top ten hold around 1.8%. Sequencing was done on a sample of PBMCs or T cells enriched from blood (not recorded which). The source of these receptors is a man aged 40-49 years who had recovered from COVID-19. CDR3s include the opening cysteine and the closing phenylalanine or tryptophan. D genes are given only for firm matches. Rows give clone size only sometimes, using once, few, many, or a class for an expanded clone.

j_call v_call clone_size d_call cdr3_aa cdr3_nt
TRBJ2-7 TRBV28 . TRBD2 CASRSSIPGLDYEQYF TGTGCCAGCAGGTCCTCGATTCCGGGACTAGACTACGAGCAGTACTTC
TRBJ2-5 TRBV3-1/TRBV3-2 few TRBD2 CASSQELAYQETQYF TGTGCCAGCAGCCAAGAACTAGCGTATCAAGAGACCCAGTACTTC
TRBJ1-2 TRBV5-1 . TRBD1 CASSQTLLGQGGYGYTF TGCGCCAGCAGCCAAACGTTGTTGGGACAGGGGGGTTATGGCTACACCTTC
TRBJ2-7 TRBV3-1/TRBV3-2 . . CASSPGLGYEQYF TGTGCCAGCAGCCCAGGACTCGGGTACGAGCAGTACTTC
TRBJ1-2 TRBV10-3 . TRBD1 CAIGTGQAEKGYTF TGTGCCATCGGGACCGGACAGGCAGAGAAGGGCTACACCTTC
TRBJ2-3 TRBV19 . TRBD2 CASSPTSGRISDTQYF TGTGCCAGTAGTCCGACTAGCGGGAGGATCTCAGATACGCAGTATTTT
TRBJ1-2 TRBV9 few TRBD1 CASSVAGTGRHGYTF TGTGCCAGCAGCGTAGCTGGGACAGGGAGGCATGGCTACACCTTC
TRBJ1-6 TRBV7-2 . TRBD1 CASGKGQGAQSPLHF TGTGCCAGCGGTAAAGGACAGGGGGCGCAATCACCCCTCCACTTT
TRBJ2-2 TRBV9 . TRBD1 CASSAITGANTGELFF TGTGCCAGCAGCGCCATCACAGGGGCGAACACCGGGGAGCTGTTTTTT
TRBJ1-6 TRBV27 . . CASSYYGQTLHF TGTGCCAGCAGTTATTATGGACAGACCCTCCACTTT
TRBJ2-7 TRBV5-5 . . CASSLVTWREEQYF TGTGCCAGCAGCTTGGTAACGTGGAGAGAGGAGCAGTACTTC
TRBJ1-2 TRBV20-1 few . CSGQTDYGYTF TGCAGTGGACAGACTGACTATGGCTACACCTTC
TRBJ2-7 TRBV5-6 . . CASSWTDEQYF TGTGCCAGCAGCTGGACAGACGAGCAGTACTTC
TRBJ2-1 TRBV11-3 . . CASSPGAGAYNEQFF TGTGCCAGCAGCCCGGGGGCGGGAGCCTACAATGAGCAGTTCTTC
TRBJ2-1 TRBV5-4 few . CASSLNRESSYNEQFF TGTGCCAGCAGCTTGAACAGGGAGAGCTCCTACAATGAGCAGTTCTTC